This entry describes one T cell receptor (beta chain). The antigen is not known. This sample was taken from a study of CD8 T cells in ankylosing spondylitis. Whole-study findings and limits: The clones that were linked to disease were reported to be significantly enriched in matched synovial fluid samples from ankylosing spondylitis patients. Made up of 7 to 9 highly homologous variants, a TCR beta motif appeared characteristic of ankylosing spondylitis blood. Prior literature has documented some motif variants in synovial fluid and blood from reactive arthritis. Peripheral blood samples showed relatively rare disease-linked clones, and these clones were CD8+.

Libraries for TCR beta were made by quantitative 5'-RACE with molecular barcodes. Each CDR3 protein is one row after TCRdb ran MiXCR on the 5' RACE reads. Among 400,000 or so distinct CDR3 sequences listed, 20% to 30% were seen once. Sequences were obtained from blood, either unsorted or a sorted T cell fraction (not recorded which). The clonotype comes from a male donor with ankylosing spondylitis.

CDR3 nucleotide sequence: TGCAGCGCCCGAAGGGGGGACTCTGGAAACACCATATATTTT. Translated, it gives CSARRGDSGNTIYF. The V gene is TRBV29-1, the J gene TRBJ1-3; possibly TRBD1 for D (6 bases). V lost 7 bases and J lost 0, with 13 bases in between. The germline V gene encodes CDR1 SQVTM and CDR2 ANQGSEA. This CDR3 comprises 14 residues.